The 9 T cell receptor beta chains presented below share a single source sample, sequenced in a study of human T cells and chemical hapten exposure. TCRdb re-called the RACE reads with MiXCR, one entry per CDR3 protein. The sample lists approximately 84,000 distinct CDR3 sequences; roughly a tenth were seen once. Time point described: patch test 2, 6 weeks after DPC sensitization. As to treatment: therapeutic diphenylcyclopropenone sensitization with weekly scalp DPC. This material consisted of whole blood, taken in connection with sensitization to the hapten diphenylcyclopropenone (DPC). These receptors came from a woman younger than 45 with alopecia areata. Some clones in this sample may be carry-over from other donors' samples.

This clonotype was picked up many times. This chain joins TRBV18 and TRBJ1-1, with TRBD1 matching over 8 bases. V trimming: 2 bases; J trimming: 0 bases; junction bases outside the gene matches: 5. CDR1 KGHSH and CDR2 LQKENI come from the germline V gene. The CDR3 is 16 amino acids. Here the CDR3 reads CASSPGTGALNTEAFF. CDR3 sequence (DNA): TGTGCCAGCTCACCAGGGACAGGCGCTCTGAACACTGAAGCTTTCTTT. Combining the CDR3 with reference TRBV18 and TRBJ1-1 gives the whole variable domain NAGVMQNPRHLVRRRGQEARLRCSPMKGHSHVYWYRQLPEEGLKFMVYLQKENIIDESGMPKERFSAEFPKEGPSILRIQQVVRGDSAAYFCASSPGTGALNTEAFFGQGTRLTVV.

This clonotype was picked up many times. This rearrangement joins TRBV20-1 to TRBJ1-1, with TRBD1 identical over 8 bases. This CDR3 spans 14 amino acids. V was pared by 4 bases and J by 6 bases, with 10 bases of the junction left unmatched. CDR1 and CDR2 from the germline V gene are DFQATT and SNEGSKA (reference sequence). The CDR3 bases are TGCAGTGCTACCCCTGTGGACAGGGACCCTGAAGCTTTCTTT. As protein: CSATPVDRDPEAFF.

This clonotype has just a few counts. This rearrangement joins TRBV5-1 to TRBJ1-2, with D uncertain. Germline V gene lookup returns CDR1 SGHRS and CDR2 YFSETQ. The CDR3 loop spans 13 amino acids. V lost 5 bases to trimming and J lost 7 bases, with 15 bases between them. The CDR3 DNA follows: TGCGCCAGCAGATTCGAGGGAGAAGGTGGCTACACCTTC. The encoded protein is CASRFEGEGGYTF. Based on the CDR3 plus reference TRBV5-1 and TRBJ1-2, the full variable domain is KAGVTQTPRYLIKTRGQQVTLSCSPISGHRSVSWYQQTPGQGLQFLFEYFSETQRNKGNFPGRFSGRQFSNSRSEMNVSTLELGDSALYLCASRFEGEGGYTFGSGTRLTVV.

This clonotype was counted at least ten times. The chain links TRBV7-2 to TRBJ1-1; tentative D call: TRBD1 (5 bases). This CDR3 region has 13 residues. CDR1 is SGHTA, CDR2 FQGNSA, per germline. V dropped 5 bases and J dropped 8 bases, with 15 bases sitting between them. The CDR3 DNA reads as TGTGCCAGCAGCGTCGGGACCATCCGGGAAGCTTTCTTT. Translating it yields CASSVGTIREAFF.

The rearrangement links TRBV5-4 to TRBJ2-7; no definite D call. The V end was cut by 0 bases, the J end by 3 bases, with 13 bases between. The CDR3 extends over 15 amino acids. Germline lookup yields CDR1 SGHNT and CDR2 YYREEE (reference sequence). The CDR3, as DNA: TGTGCCAGCAGCTTGGGTCTAGTAGGCATCTACGAGCAGTACTTC. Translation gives CASSLGLVGIYEQYF.

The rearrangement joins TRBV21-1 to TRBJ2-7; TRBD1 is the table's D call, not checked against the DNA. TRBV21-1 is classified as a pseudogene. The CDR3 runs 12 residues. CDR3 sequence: CASSRGQYEQYF. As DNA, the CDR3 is TGTGCCAGCAGCAGAGGACAGTACGAGCAGTACTTC.

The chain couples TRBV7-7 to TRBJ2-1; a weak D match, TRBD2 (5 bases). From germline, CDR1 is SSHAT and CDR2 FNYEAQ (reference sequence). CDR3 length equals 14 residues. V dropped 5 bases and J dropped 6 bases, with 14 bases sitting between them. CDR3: CASSPRTFSNEQFF. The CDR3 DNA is TGTGCCAGCAGCCCCCGGACTTTCTCCAATGAGCAGTTCTTC.

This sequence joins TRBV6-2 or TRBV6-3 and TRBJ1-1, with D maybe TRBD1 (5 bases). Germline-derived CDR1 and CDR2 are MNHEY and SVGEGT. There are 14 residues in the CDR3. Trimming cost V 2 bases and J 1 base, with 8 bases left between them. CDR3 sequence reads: CASSYRDGNTEAFF. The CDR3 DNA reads TGTGCCAGCAGTTACAGGGACGGGAACACTGAAGCTTTCTTT.

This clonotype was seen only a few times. The DNA of the CDR3 is TGCAGCGCCTCGACTCCACGCAGCTCGAACACCGGGGAGCTGTTTTTT. Amino acid sequence: CSASTPRSSNTGELFF. The chain joins TRBV29-1 to TRBJ2-2; D gene unclear. Trimming left V 7 bases short and J 0 bases short, with 18 bases between. The germline V gene encodes CDR1 SQVTM and CDR2 ANQGSEA. The CDR3 sequence is 16 residues long.